This T cell receptor (beta chain) was obtained from a study of CD8 T cells in ankylosing spondylitis. Broader study findings: Matched ankylosing spondylitis synovial fluid reportedly showed significant enrichment of disease-linked clones.

TCRdb itself ran the 5' RACE reads through MiXCR, one entry per CDR3 protein. The sample lists about 130,000 distinct CDR3 sequences, about a tenth occurring once. At least ten counts were recorded for this clonotype. The antigen is undetermined. The CDR3 totals 15 residues. V was pared by 3 bases and J by 5 bases, with 18 bases between. CDR1 and CDR2 (germline): SGHRS, YFSETQ. This chain connects TRBV5-1 to TRBJ2-7, with D maybe TRBD1 (5 bases). The material sequenced was blood, either unsorted or a sorted T cell fraction (not recorded which). This TCR was sampled from a male donor with ankylosing spondylitis or in good health (not recorded which). The CDR3 DNA sequence: TGCGCCAGCAGCTCGACCGAAGGGGTCGTCCACGAGCAGTACTTC. Protein: CASSSTEGVVHEQYF.